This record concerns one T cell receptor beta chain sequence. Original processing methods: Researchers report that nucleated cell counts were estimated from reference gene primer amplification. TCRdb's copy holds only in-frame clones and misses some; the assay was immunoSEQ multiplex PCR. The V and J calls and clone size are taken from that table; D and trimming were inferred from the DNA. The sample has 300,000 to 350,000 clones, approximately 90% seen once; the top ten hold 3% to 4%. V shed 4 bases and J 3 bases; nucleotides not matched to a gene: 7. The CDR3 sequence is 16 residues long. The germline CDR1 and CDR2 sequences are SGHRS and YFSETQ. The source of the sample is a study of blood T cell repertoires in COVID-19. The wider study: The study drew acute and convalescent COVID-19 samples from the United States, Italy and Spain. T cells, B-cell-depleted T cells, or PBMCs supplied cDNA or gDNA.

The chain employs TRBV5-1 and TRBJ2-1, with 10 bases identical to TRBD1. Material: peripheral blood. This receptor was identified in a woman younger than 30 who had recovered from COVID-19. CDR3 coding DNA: TGCGCCAGCAGCCCTCGACAGGGGGCTCACTACAATGAGCAGTTCTTC. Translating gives CASSPRQGAHYNEQFF. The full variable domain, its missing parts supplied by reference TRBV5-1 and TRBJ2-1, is KAGVTQTPRYLIKTRGQQVTLSCSPISGHRSVSWYQQTPGQGLQFLFEYFSETQRNKGNFPGRFSGRQFSNSRSEMNVSTLELGDSALYLCASSPRQGAHYNEQFFGPGTRLTVL.